The present T cell receptor beta chain was sequenced within a study of cytomegalovirus exposure and HLA in healthy donors. Germline V lookup: CDR1 SEHNR, CDR2 FQNEAQ (reference sequence). V shed 5 bases, J shed 5 bases, and the junction held 12 bases outside the gene matches. CDR3 size: 16 residues. Study-level results: Across donors, sequencing depth was assumed by presence/absence analyses to be roughly uniform. The analysis excluded some indistinguishable V segments, including TRBV6-2 and TRBV6-3. It was reported in a later analysis that an Asian-associated ancestry cluster showed fewer N-insertions than the 666-donor mean.

PCR used 60 Vbeta primers and 13 Jbeta primers. The assay was immunoSEQ multiplex PCR, and TCRdb's table has in-frame clones only and misses some. The sample has about 200,000 clones, about four fifths seen once; the top ten hold around 0.42%. This clone has only one observation. The antigen remains undetermined. This receptor was taken from a male donor in good health and CMV-seropositive. The sequencing sample was made of PBMCs. This sequence joins TRBV7-9 and TRBJ2-4; 7 nucleotides line up with TRBD2. The chain's CDR3 is CASSPPGSGNENIQYF. CDR3 in DNA: TGTGCCAGCAGCCCCCCGGGGAGCGGGAATGAAAACATTCAGTACTTC.